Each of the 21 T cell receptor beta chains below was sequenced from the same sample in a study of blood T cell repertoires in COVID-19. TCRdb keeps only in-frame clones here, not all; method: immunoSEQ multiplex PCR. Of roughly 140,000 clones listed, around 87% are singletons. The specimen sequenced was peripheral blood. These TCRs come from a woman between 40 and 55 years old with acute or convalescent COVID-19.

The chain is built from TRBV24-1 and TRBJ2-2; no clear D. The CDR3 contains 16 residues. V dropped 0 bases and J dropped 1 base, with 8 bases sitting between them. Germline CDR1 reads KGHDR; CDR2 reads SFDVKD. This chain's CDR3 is CATSDLTPENTGELFF. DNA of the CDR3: TGTGCCACCAGTGATTTGACACCTGAGAACACCGGGGAGCTGTTTTTT.

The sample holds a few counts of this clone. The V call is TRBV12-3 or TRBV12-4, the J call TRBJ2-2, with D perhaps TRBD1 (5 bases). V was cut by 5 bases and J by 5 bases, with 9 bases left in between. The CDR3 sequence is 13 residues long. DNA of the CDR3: TGTGCCAGCAGTACCAGGGAAACCGGGGAGCTGTTTTTT. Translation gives CASSTRETGELFF.

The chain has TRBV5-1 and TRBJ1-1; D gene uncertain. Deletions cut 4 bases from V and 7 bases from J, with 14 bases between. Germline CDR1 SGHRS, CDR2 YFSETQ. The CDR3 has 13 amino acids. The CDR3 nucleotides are TGCGCCAGCAGCCCTGGGGAGCGAGGTGAAGCTTTCTTT. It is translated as CASSPGERGEAFF.

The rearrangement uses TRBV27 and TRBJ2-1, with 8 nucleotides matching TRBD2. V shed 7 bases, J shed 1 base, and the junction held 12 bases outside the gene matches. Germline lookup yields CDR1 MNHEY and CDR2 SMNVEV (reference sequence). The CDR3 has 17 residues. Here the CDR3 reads CASKPLAGIISYNEQFF. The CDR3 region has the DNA TGTGCCAGCAAACCCCTAGCGGGTATTATATCCTACAATGAGCAGTTCTTC.

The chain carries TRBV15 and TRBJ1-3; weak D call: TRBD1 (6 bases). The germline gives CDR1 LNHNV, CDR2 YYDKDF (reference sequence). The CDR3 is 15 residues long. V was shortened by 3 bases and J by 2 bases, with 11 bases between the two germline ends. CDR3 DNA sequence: TGTGCCACCAGCAGCGTAAACAGGGCTGGAAACACCATATATTTT. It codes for CATSSVNRAGNTIYF.

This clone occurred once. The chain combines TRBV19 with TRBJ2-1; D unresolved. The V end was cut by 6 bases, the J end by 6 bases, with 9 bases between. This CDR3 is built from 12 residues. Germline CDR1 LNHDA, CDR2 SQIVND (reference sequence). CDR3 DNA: TGTGCCAGTAGGTCCTTTTCCAATGAGCAGTTCTTC. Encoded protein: CASRSFSNEQFF. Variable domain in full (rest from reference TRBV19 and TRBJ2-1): DGGITQSPKYLFRKEGQNVTLSCEQNLNHDAMYWYRQDPGQGLRLIYYSQIVNDFQKGDIAEGYSVSREKKESFPLTVTSAQKNPTAFYLCASRSFSNEQFFGPGTRLTVL.

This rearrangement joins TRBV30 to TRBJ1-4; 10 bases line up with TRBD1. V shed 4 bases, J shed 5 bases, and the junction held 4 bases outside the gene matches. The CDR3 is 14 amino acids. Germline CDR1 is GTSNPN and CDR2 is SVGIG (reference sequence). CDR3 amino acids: CAWKRTGGNEKLFF. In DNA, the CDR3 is TGTGCCTGGAAAAGGACAGGGGGAAATGAAAAACTGTTTTTT.

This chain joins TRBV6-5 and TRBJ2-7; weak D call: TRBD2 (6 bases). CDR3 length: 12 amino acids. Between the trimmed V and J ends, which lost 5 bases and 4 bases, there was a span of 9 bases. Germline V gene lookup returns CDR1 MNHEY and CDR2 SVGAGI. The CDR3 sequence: CASSRLVYEQYF. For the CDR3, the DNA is TGTGCCAGCAGTCGACTAGTATACGAGCAGTACTTC.

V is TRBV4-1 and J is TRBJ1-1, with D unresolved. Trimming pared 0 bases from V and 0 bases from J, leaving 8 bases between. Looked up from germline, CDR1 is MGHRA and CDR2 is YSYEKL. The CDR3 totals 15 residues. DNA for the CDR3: TGCGCCAGCAGCCAAGATGCGACAATGAACACTGAAGCTTTCTTT. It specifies CASSQDATMNTEAFF.

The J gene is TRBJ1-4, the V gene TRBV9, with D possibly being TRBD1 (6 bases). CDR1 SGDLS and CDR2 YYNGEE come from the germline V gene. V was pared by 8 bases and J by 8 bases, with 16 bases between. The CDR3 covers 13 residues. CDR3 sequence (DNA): TGTGCCAGTTCGACAGGCCTGGGGGAAAAACTGTTTTTT. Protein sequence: CASSTGLGEKLFF.

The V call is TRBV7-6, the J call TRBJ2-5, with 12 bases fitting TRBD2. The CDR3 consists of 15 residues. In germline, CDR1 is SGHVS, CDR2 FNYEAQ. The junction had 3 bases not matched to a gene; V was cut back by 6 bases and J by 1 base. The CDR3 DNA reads TGTGCCAGCAGACGACTAGCGGGAGTCCAAGAGACCCAGTACTTC. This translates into CASRRLAGVQETQYF.

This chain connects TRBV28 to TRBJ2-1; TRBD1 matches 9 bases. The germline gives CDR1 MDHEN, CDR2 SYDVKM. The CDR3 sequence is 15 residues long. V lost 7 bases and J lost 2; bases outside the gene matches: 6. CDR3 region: CASTPGQGPYNEQFF. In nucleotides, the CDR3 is TGTGCCAGCACTCCGGGACAGGGTCCCTACAATGAGCAGTTCTTC. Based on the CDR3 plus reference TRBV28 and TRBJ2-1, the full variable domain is DVKVTQSSRYLVKRTGEKVFLECVQDMDHENMFWYRQDPGLGLRLIYFSYDVKMKEKGDIPEGYSVSREKKERFSLILESASTNQTSMYLCASTPGQGPYNEQFFGPGTRLTVL.

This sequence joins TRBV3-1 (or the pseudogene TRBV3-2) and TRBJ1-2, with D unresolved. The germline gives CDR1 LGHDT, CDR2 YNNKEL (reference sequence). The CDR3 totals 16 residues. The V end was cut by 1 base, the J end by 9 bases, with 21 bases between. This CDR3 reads CASSQAYGFSGESYTF. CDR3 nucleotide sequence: TGTGCCAGCAGCCAAGCGTATGGTTTTTCGGGTGAGAGCTACACCTTC.

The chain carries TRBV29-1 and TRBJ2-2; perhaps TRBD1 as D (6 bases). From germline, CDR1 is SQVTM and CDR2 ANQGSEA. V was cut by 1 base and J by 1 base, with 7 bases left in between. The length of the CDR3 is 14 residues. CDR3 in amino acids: CSVEATGNTGELFF. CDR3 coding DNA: TGCAGCGTTGAAGCGACAGGGAACACCGGGGAGCTGTTTTTT.

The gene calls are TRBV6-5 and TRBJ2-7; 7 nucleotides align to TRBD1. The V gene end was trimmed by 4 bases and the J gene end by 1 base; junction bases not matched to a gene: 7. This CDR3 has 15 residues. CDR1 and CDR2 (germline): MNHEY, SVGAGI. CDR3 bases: TGTGCCAGCAGTTCGACAGGGTTGGCTTCCTACGAGCAGTACTTC. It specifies CASSSTGLASYEQYF.

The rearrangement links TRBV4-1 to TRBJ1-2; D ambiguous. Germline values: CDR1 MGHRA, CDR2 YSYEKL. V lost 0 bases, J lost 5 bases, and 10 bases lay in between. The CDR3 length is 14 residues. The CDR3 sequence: CASSQDGPGYGYTF. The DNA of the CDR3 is TGCGCCAGCAGCCAAGACGGGCCGGGGTATGGCTACACCTTC.

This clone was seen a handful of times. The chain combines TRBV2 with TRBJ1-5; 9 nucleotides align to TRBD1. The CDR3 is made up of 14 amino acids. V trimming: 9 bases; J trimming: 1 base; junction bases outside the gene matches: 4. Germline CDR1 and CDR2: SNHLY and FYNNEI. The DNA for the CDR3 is TGTGCCAGAGGGACAGGGCTGAGCAATCAGCCCCAGCATTTT. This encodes CARGTGLSNQPQHF.

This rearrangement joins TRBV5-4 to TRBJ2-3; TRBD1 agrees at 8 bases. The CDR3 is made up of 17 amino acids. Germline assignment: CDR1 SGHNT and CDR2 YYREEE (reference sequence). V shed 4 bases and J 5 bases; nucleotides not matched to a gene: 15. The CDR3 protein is CASSPPGIRGRVDTQYF. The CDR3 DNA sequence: TGTGCCAGCAGCCCTCCCGGGATCAGGGGGCGGGTAGATACGCAGTATTTT.

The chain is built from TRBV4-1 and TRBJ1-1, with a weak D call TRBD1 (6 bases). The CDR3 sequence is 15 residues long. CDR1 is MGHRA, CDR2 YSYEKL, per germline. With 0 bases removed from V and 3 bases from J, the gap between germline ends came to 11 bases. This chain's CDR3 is CASSQDPGQYTEAFF. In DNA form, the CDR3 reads TGCGCCAGCAGCCAAGACCCCGGACAGTACACTGAAGCTTTCTTT.

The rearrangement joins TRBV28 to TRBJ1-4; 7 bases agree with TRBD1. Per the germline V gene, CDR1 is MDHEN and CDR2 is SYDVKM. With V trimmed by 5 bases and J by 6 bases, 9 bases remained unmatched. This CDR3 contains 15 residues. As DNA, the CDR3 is TGTGCCAGCAGTGGGCAGGGGGGAACAGATGAAAAACTGTTTTTT. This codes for CASSGQGGTDEKLFF.

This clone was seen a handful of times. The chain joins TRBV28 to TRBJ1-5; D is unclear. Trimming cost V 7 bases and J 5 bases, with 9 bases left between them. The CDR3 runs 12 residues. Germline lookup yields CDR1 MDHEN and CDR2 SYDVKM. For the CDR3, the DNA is TGTGCCAGCAAGGCAGGTTATCAGCCCCAGCATTTT. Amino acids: CASKAGYQPQHF.